The rows below give T cell receptor beta chains drawn from one sample of a study of cytomegalovirus exposure and HLA in healthy donors. Sequencing was performed with immunoSEQ multiplex PCR; in TCRdb, only in-frame clones are kept and a portion is missing. The sample holds around 150,000 clones, 70% to 85% seen once. Sequencing input: PBMCs. The receptors originated from a young man in good health and CMV-seropositive. The CDR3 runs from the conserved cysteine through the conserved F or W. Each record gives: clone size, D gene, J gene, V gene, CDR3 DNA, CDR3 protein. A D gene is named only where the DNA matches it firmly. Size is omitted from some rows. Given values are once, few, many or a class for expanded clones.

. | TRBD2 | TRBJ2-2 | TRBV30 | TGTGCCTGGAGTTCCCCCGGGACTAGCGGGAGTGTTACCGGGGAGCTGTTTTTT | CAWSSPGTSGSVTGELFF
. | TRBD2 | TRBJ2-7 | TRBV7-2 | TGTGCCAGCAGCTTGGGACTAGCGGTCCGGTATCAGCAGTACTTC | CASSLGLAVRYQQYF
many | TRBD2 | TRBJ2-7 | TRBV5-1 | TGCGCCAGCAGCCCGATAACTAGCGCCGAGGGGCCCTACGAGCAGTACTTC | CASSPITSAEGPYEQYF
. | TRBD2 | TRBJ2-1 | TRBV7-2 | TGTGCCAGCAGCGTAGCGGGAGTTAAGAATGAGCAGTTCTTC | CASSVAGVKNEQFF
. | TRBD2 | TRBJ2-1 | TRBV5-1 | TGCGCCAGCAGCATAGCTAGCGGGGGGGAAGGCAATGAGCAGTTCTTC | CASSIASGGEGNEQFF
. | TRBD1 | TRBJ2-5 | TRBV7-9 | TGTGCCAGCAGTTCCTCGGGACAGGGGGTGGGGACCCAGTACTTC | CASSSSGQGVGTQYF
. | . | TRBJ2-1 | TRBV2 | TGTGCCAGCAGTACATTCGGTTTGACAGGTGAGCAGTTCTTC | CASSTFGLTGEQFF
. | . | TRBJ2-5 | TRBV15 | TGTGCCACCAGCAGAGATCTGCGGGGCACCTCCCGGTACCAAGAGACCCAGTACTTC | CATSRDLRGTSRYQETQYF
. | TRBD2 | TRBJ2-3 | TRBV7-2 | TGTGCCAGCAGCCGGGGGGGAAGCACAGATACGCAGTATTTT | CASSRGGSTDTQYF
. | . | TRBJ1-4 | TRBV5-1 | TGCGCCAGCAAGGGAGTTGTTAATGAAAAACTGTTTTTT | CASKGVVNEKLFF
. | . | TRBJ2-1 | TRBV18 | TGTGCCAGCTCATCTCGGGCAGGCAGGGTCCTCTCCTACAATGAGCAGTTCTTC | CASSSRAGRVLSYNEQFF
once | TRBD2 | TRBJ2-1 | TRBV5-4 | TGTGCCAGCAGCTTGCGTCTAGCGGGATACAATGAGCAGTTCTTC | CASSLRLAGYNEQFF
. | . | TRBJ1-1 | TRBV11-1 | TGTGCCAGCAGCTTAGCGGACTACACTGAAGCTTTCTTT | CASSLADYTEAFF
. | TRBD1 | TRBJ2-1 | TRBV5-1 | TGCGCCAGCAGCTTGGGCCAGACAGGGGGCTTCAATGAGCAGTTCTTC | CASSLGQTGGFNEQFF
. | TRBD2 | TRBJ2-3 | TRBV5-1 | TGCGCCAGCAGCTTGGTTCCTAGCGGGGATACGCAGTATTTT | CASSLVPSGDTQYF